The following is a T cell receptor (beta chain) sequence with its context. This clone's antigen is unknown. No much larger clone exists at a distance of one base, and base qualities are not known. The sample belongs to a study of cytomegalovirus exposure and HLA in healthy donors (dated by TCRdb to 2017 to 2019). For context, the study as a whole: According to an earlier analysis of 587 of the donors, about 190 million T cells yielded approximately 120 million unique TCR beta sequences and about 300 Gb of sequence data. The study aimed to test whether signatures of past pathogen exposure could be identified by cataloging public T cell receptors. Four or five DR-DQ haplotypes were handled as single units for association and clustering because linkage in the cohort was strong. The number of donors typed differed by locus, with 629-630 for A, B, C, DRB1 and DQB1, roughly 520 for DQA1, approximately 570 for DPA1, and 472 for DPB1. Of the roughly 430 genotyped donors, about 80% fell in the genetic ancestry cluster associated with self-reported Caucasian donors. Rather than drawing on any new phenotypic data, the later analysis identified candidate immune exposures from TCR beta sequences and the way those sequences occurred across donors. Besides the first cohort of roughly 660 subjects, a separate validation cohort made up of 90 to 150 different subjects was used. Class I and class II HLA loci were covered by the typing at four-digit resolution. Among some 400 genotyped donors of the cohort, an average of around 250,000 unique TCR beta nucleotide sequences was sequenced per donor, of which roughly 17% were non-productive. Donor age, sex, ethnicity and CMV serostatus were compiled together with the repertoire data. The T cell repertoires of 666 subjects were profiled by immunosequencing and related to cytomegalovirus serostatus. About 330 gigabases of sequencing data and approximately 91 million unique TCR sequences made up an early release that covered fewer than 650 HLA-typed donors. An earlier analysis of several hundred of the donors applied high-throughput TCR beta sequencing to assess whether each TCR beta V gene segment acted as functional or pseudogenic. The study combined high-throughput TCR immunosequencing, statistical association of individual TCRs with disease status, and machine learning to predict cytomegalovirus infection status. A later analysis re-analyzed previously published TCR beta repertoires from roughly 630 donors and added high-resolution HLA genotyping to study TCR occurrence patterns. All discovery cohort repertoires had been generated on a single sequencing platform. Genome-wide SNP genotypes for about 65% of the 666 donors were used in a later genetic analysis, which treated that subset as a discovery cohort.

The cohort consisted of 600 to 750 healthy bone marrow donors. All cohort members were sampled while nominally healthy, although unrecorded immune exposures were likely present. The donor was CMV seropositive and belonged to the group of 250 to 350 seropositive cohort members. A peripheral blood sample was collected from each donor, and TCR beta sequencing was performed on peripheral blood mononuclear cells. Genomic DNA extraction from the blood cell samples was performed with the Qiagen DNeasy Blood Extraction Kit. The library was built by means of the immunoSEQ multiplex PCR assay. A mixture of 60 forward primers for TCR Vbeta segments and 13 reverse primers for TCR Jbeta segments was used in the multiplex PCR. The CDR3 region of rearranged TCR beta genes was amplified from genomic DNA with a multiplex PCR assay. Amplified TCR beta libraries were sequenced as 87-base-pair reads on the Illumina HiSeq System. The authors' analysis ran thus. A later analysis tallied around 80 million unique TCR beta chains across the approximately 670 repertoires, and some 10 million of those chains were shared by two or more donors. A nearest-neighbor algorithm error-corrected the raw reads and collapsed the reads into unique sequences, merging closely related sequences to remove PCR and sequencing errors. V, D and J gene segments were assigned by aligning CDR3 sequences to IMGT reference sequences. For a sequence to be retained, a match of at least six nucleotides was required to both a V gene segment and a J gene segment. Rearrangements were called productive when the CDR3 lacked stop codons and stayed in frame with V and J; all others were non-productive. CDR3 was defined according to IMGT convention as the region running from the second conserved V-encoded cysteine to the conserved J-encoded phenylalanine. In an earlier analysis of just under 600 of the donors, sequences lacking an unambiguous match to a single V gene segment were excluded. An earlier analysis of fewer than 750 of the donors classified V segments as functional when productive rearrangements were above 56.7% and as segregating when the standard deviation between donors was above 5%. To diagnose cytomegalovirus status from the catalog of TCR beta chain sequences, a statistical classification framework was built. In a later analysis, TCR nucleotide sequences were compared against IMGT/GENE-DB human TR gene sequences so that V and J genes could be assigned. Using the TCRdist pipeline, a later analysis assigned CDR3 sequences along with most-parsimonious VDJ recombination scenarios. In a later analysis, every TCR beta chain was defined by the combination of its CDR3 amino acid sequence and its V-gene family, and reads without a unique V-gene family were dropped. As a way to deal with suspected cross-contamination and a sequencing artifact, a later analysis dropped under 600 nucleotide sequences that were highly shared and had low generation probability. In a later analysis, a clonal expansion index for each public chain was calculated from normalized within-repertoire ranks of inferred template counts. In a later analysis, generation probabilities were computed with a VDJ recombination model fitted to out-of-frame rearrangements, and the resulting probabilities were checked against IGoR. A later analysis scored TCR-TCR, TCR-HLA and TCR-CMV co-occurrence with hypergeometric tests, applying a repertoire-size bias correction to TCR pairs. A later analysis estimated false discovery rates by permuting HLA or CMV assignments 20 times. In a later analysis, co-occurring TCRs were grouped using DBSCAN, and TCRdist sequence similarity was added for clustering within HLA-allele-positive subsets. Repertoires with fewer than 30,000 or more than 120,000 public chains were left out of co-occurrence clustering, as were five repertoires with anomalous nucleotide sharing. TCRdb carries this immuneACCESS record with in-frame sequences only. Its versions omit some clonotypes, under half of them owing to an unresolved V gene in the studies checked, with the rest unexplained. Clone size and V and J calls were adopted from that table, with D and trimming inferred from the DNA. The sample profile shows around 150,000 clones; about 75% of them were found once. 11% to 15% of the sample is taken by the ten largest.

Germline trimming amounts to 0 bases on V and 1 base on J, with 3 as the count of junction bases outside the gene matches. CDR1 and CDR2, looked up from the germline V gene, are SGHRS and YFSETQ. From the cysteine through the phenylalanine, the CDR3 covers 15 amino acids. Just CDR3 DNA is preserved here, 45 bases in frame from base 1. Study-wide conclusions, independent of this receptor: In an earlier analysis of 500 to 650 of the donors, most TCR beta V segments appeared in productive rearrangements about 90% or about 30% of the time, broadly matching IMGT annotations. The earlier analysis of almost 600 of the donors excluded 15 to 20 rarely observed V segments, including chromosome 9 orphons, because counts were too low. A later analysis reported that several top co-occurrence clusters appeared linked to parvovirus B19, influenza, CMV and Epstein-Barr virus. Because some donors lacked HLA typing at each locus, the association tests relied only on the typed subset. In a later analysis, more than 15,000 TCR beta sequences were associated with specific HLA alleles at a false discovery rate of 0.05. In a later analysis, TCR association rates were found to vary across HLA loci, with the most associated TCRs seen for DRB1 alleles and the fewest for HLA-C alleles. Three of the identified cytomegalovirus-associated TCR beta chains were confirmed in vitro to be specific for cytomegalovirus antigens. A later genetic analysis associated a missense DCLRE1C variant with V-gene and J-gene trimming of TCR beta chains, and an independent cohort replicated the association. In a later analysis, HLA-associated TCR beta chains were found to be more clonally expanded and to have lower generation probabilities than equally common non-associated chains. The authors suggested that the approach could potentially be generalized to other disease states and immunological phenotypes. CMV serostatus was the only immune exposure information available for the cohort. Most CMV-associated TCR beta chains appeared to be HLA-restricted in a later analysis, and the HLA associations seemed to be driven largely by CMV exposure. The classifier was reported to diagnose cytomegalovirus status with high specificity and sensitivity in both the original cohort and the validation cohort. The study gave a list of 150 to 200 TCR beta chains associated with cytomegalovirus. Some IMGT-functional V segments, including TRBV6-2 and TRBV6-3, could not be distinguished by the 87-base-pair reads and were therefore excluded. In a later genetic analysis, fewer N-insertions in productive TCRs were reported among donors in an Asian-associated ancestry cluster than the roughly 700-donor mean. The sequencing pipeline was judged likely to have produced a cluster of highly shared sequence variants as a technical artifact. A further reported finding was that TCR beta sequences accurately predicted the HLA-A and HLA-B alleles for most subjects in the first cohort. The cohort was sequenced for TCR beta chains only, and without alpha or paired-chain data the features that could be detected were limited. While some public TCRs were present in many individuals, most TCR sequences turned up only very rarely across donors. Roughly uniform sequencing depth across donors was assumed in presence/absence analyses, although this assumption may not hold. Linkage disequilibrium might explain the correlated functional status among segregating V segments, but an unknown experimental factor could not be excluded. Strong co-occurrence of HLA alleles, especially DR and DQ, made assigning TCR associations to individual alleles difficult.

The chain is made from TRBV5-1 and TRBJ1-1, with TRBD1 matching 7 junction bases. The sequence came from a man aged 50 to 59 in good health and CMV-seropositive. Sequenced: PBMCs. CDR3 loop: CASSLATGRNTEAFF. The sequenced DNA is TGCGCCAGCAGCTTGGCGACAGGGAGGAACACTGAAGCTTTCTTT. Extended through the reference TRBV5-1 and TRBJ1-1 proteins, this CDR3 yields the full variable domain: KAGVTQTPRYLIKTRGQQVTLSCSPISGHRSVSWYQQTPGQGLQFLFEYFSETQRNKGNFPGRFSGRQFSNSRSEMNVSTLELGDSALYLCASSLATGRNTEAFFGQGTRLTVV.